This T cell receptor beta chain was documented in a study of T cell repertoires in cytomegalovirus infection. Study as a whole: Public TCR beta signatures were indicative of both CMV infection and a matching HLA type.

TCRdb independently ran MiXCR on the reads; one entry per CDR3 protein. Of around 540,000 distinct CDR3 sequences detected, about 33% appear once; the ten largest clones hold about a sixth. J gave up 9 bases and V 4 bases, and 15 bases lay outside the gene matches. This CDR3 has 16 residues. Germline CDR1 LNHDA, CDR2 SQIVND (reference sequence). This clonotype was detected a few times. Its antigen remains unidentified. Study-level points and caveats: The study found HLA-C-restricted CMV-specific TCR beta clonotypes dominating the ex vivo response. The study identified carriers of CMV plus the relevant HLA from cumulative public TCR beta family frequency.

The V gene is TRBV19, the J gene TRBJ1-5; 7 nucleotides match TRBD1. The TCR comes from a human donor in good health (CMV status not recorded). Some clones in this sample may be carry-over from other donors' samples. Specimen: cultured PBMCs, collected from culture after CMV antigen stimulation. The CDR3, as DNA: TGTGCCAGTAGTAGCTCATCTAGACAGGGCGGCGGGCCCCAGCATTTT. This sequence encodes CASSSSSRQGGGPQHF. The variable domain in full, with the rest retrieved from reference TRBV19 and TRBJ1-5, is DGGITQSPKYLFRKEGQNVTLSCEQNLNHDAMYWYRQDPGQGLRLIYYSQIVNDFQKGDIAEGYSVSREKKESFPLTVTSAQKNPTAFYLCASSSSSRQGGGPQHFGDGTRLSIL.